Below are 12 T cell receptor beta chains sequenced from a single sample in a study of T cell responses to AZD1222 COVID-19 vaccine. The data were produced by immunoSEQ multiplex PCR, yet TCRdb's version contains in-frame clones alone and is incomplete. The sample includes about 160,000 clones, roughly 94% of them seen just once. Material: peripheral blood, obtained on day 0 of MenACWY control vaccination. Every receptor here comes from an adult in good health.

The chain combines TRBV4-2 with TRBJ2-7; 11 bases agree with TRBD2. In germline, CDR1 is LGHNA, CDR2 YNFKEQ. Germline trimming cut 0 bases from V and 4 bases from J; bases unmatched to any gene: 5. The CDR3 runs to 16 residues. The CDR3 nucleotides are TGTGCCAGCAGCCAAGATTCGACTAGCGGGAAATACGAGCAGTACTTC. Protein sequence: CASSQDSTSGKYEQYF.

The chain has TRBV30 and TRBJ1-5, with D perhaps matching TRBD1 (6 bases). Trimming took 0 bases from V and 6 from J, leaving 12 bases between them. The CDR3 has 14 amino acids. Germline V gene lookup returns CDR1 GTSNPN and CDR2 SVGIG (reference sequence). CDR3 region: CAWSVAGAGQPQHF. Written as DNA, the CDR3 is TGTGCCTGGAGTGTAGCGGGGGCGGGTCAGCCCCAGCATTTT.

The gene calls are TRBV5-1 and TRBJ2-7; TRBD1 is a possible D gene (6 bases). Per the germline V gene, CDR1 is SGHRS and CDR2 is YFSETQ. This CDR3 contains 17 residues. Between the trimmed V and J ends, which lost 4 bases and 6 bases, there was a span of 26 bases. CDR3: CASSPALTGSRYGEQYF. The CDR3 DNA reads TGCGCCAGCAGCCCCGCACTGACAGGATCAAGGTACGGCGAGCAGTACTTC.

The rearrangement joins TRBV27 to TRBJ2-3; 9 bases are a match to TRBD2. The CDR3 consists of 16 residues. Germline-derived CDR1 and CDR2 are MNHEY and SMNVEV (reference sequence). The V segment lost 5 bases and the J segment 4 bases; nucleotides outside the gene matches: 10. The CDR3 region has the DNA TGTGCCAGCAGTAGGACTAGCGCGACCCCCCCAGATACGCAGTATTTT. Protein product: CASSRTSATPPDTQYF.

This rearrangement joins TRBV5-1 to TRBJ1-1, with no clear D. Germline loops: CDR1 SGHRS, CDR2 YFSETQ. The CDR3 totals 14 residues. Trimming removed 6 bases at V and 5 bases at J, with 17 bases between. CDR3 sequence: CASTPMQWETEAFF. In DNA, the CDR3 is TGCGCCAGCACCCCTATGCAGTGGGAGACTGAAGCTTTCTTT.

The J gene is TRBJ1-1, the V gene TRBV6-5; no reliable D call. This CDR3 is built from 13 residues. Trimming pared 0 bases from V and 8 bases from J, leaving 10 bases between. From germline, CDR1 is MNHEY and CDR2 SVGAGI. CDR3 region: CASSYSIGSEAFF. The CDR3 DNA sequence: TGTGCCAGCAGTTACTCGATCGGGTCGGAAGCTTTCTTT.

This rearrangement joins TRBV30 to TRBJ1-3; unclear D gene. Germline CDR1 is GTSNPN and CDR2 is SVGIG (reference sequence). This CDR3 contains 12 residues. The CDR3 DNA reads TGTGCTCTGCTCCGCAAGGGAAACACCATATATTTT. This encodes CALLRKGNTIYF.

CDR3 sequence (DNA): TGTGCCAGCAGCGCTAGCGGGAGGGTACGGACAGATACGCAGTATTTT. Translated: CASSASGRVRTDTQYF. The chain carries TRBV9 and TRBJ2-3, with 12 bases identical to TRBD2. Trimming at V came to 3 bases and at J to 3 bases, leaving 5 bases not matched to a gene. CDR3 size: 16 residues. CDR1 SGDLS and CDR2 YYNGEE come from the germline V gene.

V usage is TRBV6-1 and J usage is TRBJ1-2, with 9 bases that match TRBD1. This CDR3 contains 16 residues. Germline trimming cut 4 bases from V and 8 bases from J; bases unmatched to any gene: 14. Germline CDR1 and CDR2: MNHNS and SASEGT. The CDR3 sequence: CASSAPSGTGLRGYTF. In DNA, the CDR3 is TGTGCCAGCAGTGCCCCCTCCGGGACAGGGCTGAGGGGCTACACCTTC.

CDR3 region: CASSQQGLAGAETQYF. The CDR3 nucleotides read TGTGCCAGCAGCCAACAGGGACTAGCGGGCGCGGAGACCCAGTACTTC. This chain uses TRBV7-7 with TRBJ2-5, with 12 bases lining up with TRBD2. Germline lookup yields CDR1 SSHAT and CDR2 FNYEAQ (reference sequence). Trimming at V came to 5 bases and at J to 5 bases, leaving 9 bases not matched to a gene. The CDR3 runs to 16 residues.

The chain employs TRBV10-3 and TRBJ2-1; D possibly corresponds to TRBD2 (7 bases). From germline, CDR1 is ENHRY and CDR2 SYGVKD. The CDR3 is made up of 16 amino acids. V lost 2 bases and J 15 bases, leaving 26 bases between the germline ends. Here the CDR3 DNA reads TGTGCCATCAGTGAGCCAGGCAGGCAGGGCGCGGGGGCTTTGTTCTTC. Its protein is CAISEPGRQGAGALFF.

V gene TRBV30 combines with J gene TRBJ2-1; no definite D call. Germline CDR1 is GTSNPN and CDR2 is SVGIG (reference sequence). V was clipped by 1 base and J by 9 bases, with 7 bases between them. This CDR3 comprises 11 residues. The CDR3 is CAWSALREQFF. CDR3 in DNA: TGTGCCTGGAGTGCCCTACGTGAGCAGTTCTTC.